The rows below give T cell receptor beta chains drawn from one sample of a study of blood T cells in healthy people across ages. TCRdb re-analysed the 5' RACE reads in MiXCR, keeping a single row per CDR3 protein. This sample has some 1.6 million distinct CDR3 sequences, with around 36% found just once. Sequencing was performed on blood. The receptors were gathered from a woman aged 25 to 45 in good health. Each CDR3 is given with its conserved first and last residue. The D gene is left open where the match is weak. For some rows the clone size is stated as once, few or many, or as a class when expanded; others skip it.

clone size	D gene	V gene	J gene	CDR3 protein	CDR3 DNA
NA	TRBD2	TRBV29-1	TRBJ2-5	CSGRIASGIPGETQYF	TGCAGTGGCAGGATAGCTAGCGGGATACCGGGCGAGACCCAGTACTTC
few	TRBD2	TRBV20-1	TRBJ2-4	CSASGGLQQYF	TGCAGTGCTAGCGGGGGACTACAGCAGTACTTC
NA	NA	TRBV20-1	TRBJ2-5	CSARGEPDQLGEETQYF	TGCAGTGCTAGAGGCGAGCCCGATCAATTGGGAGAAGAGACCCAGTACTTC
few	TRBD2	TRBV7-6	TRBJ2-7	CASSETSESSYEQYF	TGTGCCAGCAGCGAGACTAGCGAGAGCTCCTACGAGCAGTACTTC
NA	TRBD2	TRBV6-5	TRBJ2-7	CASSLAGPNEQYF	TGTGCCAGCAGTTTAGCGGGACCTAACGAGCAGTACTTC
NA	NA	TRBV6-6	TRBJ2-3	CASSYSKGDTQYF	TGTGCCAGCAGTTACTCGAAGGGTGATACGCAGTATTTT
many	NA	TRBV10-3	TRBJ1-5	CAISERDIGTGQPQHF	TGTGCCATCAGCGAGAGGGACATAGGTACGGGTCAGCCCCAGCATTTT
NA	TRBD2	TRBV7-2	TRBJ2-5	CASSLASGTPSETQYF	TGTGCCAGCAGCTTAGCGAGCGGGACCCCATCAGAGACCCAGTACTTC
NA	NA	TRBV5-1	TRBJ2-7	CASSLEGRFAYEQYF	TGCGCCAGCAGCTTGGAAGGCAGGTTCGCCTACGAGCAGTACTTC
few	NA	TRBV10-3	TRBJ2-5	CAIGKAGGETQYF	TGTGCCATCGGGAAGGCAGGCGGGGAGACCCAGTACTTC
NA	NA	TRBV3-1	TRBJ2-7	CASSQGLGPYEQYF	TGTGCCAGCAGCCAAGGTTTAGGCCCCTACGAGCAGTACTTC
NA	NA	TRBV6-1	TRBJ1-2	CASSEKLADTYGYTF	TGTGCCAGCAGTGAAAAGTTAGCGGACACCTATGGCTACACCTTC
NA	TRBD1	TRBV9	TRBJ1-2	CASSLRRDRGLNYGYTF	TGTGCCAGCAGCCTCCGCCGGGACAGGGGGCTAAACTATGGCTACACCTTC
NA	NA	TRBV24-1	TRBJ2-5	CATSESGSGVETQYF	TGTGCCACCAGTGAATCCGGATCGGGGGTAGAGACCCAGTACTTC
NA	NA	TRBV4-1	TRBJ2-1	CASSPPLANEQFF	TGCGCCAGCAGCCCCCCCCTAGCAAATGAGCAGTTCTTC
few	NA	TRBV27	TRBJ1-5	CASAFGNNQPQHF	TGTGCCAGCGCATTTGGCAACAATCAGCCCCAGCATTTT
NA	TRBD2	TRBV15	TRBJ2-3	CATSTGLADTDTQYF	TGTGCCACCAGCACCGGACTAGCGGACACAGATACGCAGTATTTT
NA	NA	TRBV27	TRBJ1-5	CASSSEYQPQHF	TGTGCCAGCAGTTCTGAATATCAGCCCCAGCATTTT
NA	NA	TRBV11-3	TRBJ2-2	CASSFQGFGTGELFF	TGTGCCAGCAGCTTTCAAGGGTTTGGTACCGGGGAGTTGTTTTTT
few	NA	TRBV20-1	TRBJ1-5	CSARGRRVQEPQHF	TGCAGTGCTAGGGGACGACGGGTCCAGGAGCCCCAGCATTTT
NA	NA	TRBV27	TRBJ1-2	CASRPRHGSNYTF	TGTGCCAGCAGACCTAGACACGGGTCCAACTACACCTTC
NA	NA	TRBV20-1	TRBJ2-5	CSARDRGQFQETQYF	TGCAGTGCTAGAGACCGAGGACAGTTCCAAGAGACCCAGTACTTC
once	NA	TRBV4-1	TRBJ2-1	CASSQIRDGVGNEQFF	TGCGCCAGCAGCCAAATCCGGGACGGGGTTGGCAATGAGCAGTTCTTC
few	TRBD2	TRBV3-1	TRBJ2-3	CASSLRTSGGAQYF	TGTGCCAGCAGCCTCAGGACTAGCGGGGGAGCGCAGTATTTT
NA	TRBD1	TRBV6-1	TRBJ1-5	CTSSPRGQGIRPQHF	TGTACCAGCAGTCCCCGTGGACAGGGCATTCGGCCCCAGCATTTT
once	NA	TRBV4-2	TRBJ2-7	CASSQARRDEQYF	TGTGCCAGCAGCCAAGCCCGGAGGGACGAGCAGTACTTC
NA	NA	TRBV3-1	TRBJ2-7	CASSQNTRAYEQYF	TGTGCCAGCAGCCAAAATACCAGGGCCTACGAGCAGTACTTC
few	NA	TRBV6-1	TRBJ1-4	CASTSYGRGDEKLFF	TGTGCCAGCACTTCTTATGGGAGGGGTGATGAAAAACTGTTTTTT
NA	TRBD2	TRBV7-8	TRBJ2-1	CASSRSGGAHNEQFF	TGTGCCAGCAGCCGTAGCGGGGGGGCCCACAATGAGCAGTTCTTC
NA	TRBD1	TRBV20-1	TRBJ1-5	CSVEDRGPGNQPQHF	TGCAGTGTAGAGGACAGGGGGCCAGGCAATCAGCCCCAGCATTTT
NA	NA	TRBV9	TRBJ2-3	CASSVDPLTDTQYF	TGTGCCAGCAGTGTAGACCCACTCACAGATACGCAGTATTTT
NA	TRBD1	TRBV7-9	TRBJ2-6	CASSAHRGGYSGASVLTF	TGTGCCAGCAGCGCCCACAGGGGCGGTTACTCTGGGGCCAGCGTCCTGACTTTC
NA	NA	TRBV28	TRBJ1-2	CASRKDPGPGCTF	TGTGCCAGCAGGAAGGACCCAGGGCCCGGCTGCACCTTC
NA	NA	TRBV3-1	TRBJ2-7	CASSQVRAPRSSYEQYF	TGTGCCAGCAGCCAAGTCCGGGCACCAAGGAGCTCCTACGAGCAGTACTTC
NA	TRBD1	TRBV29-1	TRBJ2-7	CSVVHLGQGAQEQYF	TGCAGCGTTGTCCATTTGGGACAGGGGGCTCAGGAGCAGTACTTC
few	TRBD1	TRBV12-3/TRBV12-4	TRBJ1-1	CASSSDRGKAFF	TGTGCCAGCAGCTCTGACAGGGGGAAAGCTTTCTTT
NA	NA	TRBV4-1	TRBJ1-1	CASSRLRRGSLNTEAFF	TGCGCCAGCAGCCGTTTACGTAGGGGCAGCTTGAACACTGAAGCTTTCTTT
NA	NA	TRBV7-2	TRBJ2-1	CASSLGETDPYNEQFF	TGTGCCAGCAGCCTCGGGGAAACGGATCCCTACAATGAGCAGTTCTTC
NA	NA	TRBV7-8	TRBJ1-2	CASSLGGNRYGYTF	TGTGCCAGCAGCCTAGGAGGGAACCGTTATGGCTACACCTTC
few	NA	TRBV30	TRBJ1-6	CAWSFRADSPLHF	TGTGCCTGGAGCTTCAGGGCGGATTCACCCCTCCACTTT
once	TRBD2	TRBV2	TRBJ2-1	CASSIAGSNEQFF	TGTGCCAGCAGTATAGCGGGGTCTAATGAGCAGTTCTTC
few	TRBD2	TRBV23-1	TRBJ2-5	CASSQSLRGTSKSETQYF	TGCGCCAGCAGTCAGTCCCTCCGAGGGACTAGCAAGTCGGAGACCCAGTACTTC
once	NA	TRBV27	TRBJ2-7	CASSLSAGGKTYEQYF	TGTGCCAGCAGTTTATCGGCTGGCGGGAAAACCTACGAGCAGTACTTC
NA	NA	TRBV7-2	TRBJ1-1	CASSLEWLSEAFF	TGTGCCAGCAGCTTAGAATGGTTATCCGAAGCTTTCTTT
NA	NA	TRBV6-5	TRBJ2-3	CASSSRQGWREGTDTQYF	TGTGCCAGCAGTTCCCGACAGGGTTGGAGGGAGGGGACAGATACGCAGTATTTT
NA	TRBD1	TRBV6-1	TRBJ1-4	CATKTNRGNEKLFF	TGTGCCACCAAAACGAACAGGGGTAATGAAAAACTGTTTTTT
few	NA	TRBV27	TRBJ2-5	CASSPTPWGRFETQYF	TGTGCCAGCAGTCCCACGCCATGGGGCCGTTTTGAGACCCAGTACTTC
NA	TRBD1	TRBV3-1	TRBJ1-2	CASSQRDRTCGYTF	TGTGCCAGCAGCCAACGGGACAGGACCTGTGGCTACACCTTC
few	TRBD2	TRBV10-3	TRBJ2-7	CAISGTTYEQYF	TGTGCCATCAGCGGGACTACCTACGAGCAGTACTTC
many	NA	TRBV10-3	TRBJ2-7	CAISEGVESSYEQYF	TGTGCCATCAGTGAAGGGGTTGAAAGCTCCTACGAGCAGTACTTC
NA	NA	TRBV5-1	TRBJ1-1	CASRLDSNTEAFF	TGCGCCAGCAGATTGGACTCGAACACTGAAGCTTTCTTT
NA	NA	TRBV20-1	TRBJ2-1	CSAKDRNRGSYNEQFF	TGCAGTGCTAAGGACAGAAACAGAGGGTCCTACAATGAGCAGTTCTTC
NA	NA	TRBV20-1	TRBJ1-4	CSARDAPGGGLNEKLFF	TGCAGTGCTAGAGACGCCCCAGGTGGTGGACTCAATGAAAAACTGTTTTTT
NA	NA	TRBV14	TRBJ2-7	CASSRGGTPSYERYF	TGTGCCAGCAGCCGAGGGGGGACACCTTCCTACGAGCGGTACTTC
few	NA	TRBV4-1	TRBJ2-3	CASSQSGGRGTDTQYF	TGCGCCAGCAGCCAATCCGGTGGCCGAGGGACAGATACGCAGTATTTT
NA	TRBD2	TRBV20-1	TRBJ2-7	CSARGPSSGRTYEQYF	TGCAGTGCTAGGGGGCCCTCTAGCGGAAGGACCTACGAGCAGTACTTC
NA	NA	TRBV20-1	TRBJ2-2	CSANNRISGELFF	TGCAGTGCTAATAATCGGATTAGCGGGGAGCTGTTTTTT